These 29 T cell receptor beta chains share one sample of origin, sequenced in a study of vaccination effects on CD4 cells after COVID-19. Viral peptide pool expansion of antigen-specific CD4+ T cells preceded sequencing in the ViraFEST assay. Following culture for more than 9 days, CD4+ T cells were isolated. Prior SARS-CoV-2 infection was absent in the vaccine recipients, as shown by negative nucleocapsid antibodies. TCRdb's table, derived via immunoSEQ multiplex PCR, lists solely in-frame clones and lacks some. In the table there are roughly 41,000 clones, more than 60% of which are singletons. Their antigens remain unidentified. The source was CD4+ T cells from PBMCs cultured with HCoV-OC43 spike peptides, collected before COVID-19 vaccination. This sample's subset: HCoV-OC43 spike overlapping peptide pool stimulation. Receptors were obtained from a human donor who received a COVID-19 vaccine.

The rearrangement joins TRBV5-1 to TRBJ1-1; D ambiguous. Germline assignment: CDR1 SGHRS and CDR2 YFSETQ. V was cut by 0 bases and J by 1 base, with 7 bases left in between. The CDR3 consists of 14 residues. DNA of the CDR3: TGCGCCAGCAGCTTGGGTTCTACGAACACTGAAGCTTTCTTT. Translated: CASSLGSTNTEAFF.

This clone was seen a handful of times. The CDR3 coding sequence is TGTGCCAGCAGCTTGGGGGGGCCGACAGGGGCCAAGGCCCAGCATTTT. Translation: CASSLGGPTGAKAQHF. The chain couples TRBV5-6 to TRBJ1-5; 8 bases line up with TRBD1. CDR1 is SGHDT and CDR2 is YYEEEE in the germline V gene. The ends lost 0 bases at V and 11 bases at J; junction bases unmatched: 13. The CDR3 length is 16 residues.

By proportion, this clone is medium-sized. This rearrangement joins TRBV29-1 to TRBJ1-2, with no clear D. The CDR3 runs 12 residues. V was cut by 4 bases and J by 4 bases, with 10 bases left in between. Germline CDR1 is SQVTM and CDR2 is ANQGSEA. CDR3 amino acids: CSVVLGSYGYTF. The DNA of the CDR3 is TGCAGCGTTGTGCTGGGAAGCTATGGCTACACCTTC.

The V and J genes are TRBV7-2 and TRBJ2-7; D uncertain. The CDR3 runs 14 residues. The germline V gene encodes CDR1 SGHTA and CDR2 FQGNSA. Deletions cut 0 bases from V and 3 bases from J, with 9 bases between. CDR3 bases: TGTGCCAGCAGCTTAGCGCACGTCAGCTACGAGCAGTACTTC. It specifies CASSLAHVSYEQYF.

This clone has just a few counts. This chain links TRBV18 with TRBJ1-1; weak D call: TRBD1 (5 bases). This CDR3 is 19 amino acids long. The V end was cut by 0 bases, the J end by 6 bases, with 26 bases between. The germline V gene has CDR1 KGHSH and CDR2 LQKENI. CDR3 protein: CASSPPLRTLKGLNAEAFF. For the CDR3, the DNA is TGTGCCAGCTCACCACCGTTAAGGACGCTTAAGGGGCTTAACGCTGAAGCTTTCTTT.

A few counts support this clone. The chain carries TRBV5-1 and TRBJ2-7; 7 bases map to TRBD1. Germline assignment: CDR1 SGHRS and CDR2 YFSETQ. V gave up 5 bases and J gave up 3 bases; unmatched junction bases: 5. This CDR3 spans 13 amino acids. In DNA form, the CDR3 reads TGCGCCAGCAGTGCGGACAGGCACTACGAGCAGTACTTC. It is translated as CASSADRHYEQYF.

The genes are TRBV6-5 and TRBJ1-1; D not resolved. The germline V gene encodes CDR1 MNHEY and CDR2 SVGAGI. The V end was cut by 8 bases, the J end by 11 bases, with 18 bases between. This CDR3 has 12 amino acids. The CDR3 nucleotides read TGTGCCAGCGGAATAGGACGGCGGTGGGCTTTCTTT. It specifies CASGIGRRWAFF.

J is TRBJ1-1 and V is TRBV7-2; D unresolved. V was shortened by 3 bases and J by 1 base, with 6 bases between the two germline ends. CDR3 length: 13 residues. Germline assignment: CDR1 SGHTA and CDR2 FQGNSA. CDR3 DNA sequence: TGTGCCAGCAGCTTCGGGGAGAACACTGAAGCTTTCTTT. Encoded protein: CASSFGENTEAFF.

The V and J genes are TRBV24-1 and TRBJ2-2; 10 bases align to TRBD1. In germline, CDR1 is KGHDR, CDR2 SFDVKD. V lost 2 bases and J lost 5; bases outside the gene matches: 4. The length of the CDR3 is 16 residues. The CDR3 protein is CATSDSGTGVTGELFF. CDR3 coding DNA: TGTGCCACCAGTGATTCCGGGACAGGGGTTACCGGGGAGCTGTTTTTT.

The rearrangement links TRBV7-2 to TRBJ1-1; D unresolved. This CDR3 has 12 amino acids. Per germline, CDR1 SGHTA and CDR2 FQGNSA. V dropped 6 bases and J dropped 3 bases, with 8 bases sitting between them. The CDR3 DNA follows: TGTGCCAGCAGTTGGAGGGACACTGAAGCTTTCTTT. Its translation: CASSWRDTEAFF.

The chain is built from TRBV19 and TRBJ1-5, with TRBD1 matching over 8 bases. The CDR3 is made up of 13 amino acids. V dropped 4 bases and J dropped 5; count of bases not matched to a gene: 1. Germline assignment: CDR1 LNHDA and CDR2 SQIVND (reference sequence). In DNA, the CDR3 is TGTGCCAGTAGTAAACAGGGGGATCAGCCCCAGCATTTT. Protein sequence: CASSKQGDQPQHF.

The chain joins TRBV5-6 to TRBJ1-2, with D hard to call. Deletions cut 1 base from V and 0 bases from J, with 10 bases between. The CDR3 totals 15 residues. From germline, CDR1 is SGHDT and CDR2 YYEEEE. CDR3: CASSLFTAANYGYTF. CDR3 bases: TGTGCCAGCAGCTTGTTTACAGCTGCTAACTATGGCTACACCTTC.

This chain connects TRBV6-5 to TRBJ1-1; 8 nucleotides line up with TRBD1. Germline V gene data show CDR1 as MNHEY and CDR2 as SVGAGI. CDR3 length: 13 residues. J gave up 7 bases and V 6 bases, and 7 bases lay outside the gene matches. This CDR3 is CASSMTGEGEAFF. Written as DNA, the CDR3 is TGTGCCAGCAGCATGACAGGGGAAGGTGAAGCTTTCTTT.

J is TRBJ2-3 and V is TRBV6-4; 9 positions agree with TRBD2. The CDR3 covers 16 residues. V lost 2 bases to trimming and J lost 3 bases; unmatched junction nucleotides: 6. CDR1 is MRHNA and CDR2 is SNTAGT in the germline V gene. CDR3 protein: CASSDIAGDGTDTQYF. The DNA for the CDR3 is TGTGCCAGCAGTGACATAGCGGGAGATGGGACAGATACGCAGTATTTT.

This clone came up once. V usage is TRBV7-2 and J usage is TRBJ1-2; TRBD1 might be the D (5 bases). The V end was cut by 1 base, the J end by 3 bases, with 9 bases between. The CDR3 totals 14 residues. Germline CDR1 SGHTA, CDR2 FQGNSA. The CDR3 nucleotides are TGTGCCAGCAGCTTAGGGACGGGGGACTATGGCTACACCTTC. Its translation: CASSLGTGDYGYTF.

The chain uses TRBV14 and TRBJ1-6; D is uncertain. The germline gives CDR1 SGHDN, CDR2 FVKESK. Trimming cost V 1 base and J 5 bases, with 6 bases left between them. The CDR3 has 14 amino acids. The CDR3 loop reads CASSQVDHNSPLHF. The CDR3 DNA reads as TGTGCCAGCAGCCAAGTTGACCATAATTCACCCCTCCACTTT.

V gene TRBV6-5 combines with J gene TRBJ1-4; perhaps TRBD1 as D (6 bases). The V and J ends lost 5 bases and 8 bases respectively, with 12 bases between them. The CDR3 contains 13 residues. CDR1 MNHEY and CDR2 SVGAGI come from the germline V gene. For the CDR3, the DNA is TGTGCCAGCAGTACTCCCGGGACAGAAAAACTGTTTTTT. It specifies CASSTPGTEKLFF.

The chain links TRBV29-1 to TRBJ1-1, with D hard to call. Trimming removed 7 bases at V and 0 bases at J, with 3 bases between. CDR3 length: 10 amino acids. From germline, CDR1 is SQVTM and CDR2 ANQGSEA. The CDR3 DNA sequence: TGCAGCGCAATGAACACTGAAGCTTTCTTT. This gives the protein CSAMNTEAFF.

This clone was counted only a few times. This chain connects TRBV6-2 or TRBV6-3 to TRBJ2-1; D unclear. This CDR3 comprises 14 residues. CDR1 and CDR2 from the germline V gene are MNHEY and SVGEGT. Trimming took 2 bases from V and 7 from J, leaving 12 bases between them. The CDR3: CASSYGRASNEQFF. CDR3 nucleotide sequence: TGTGCCAGCAGTTACGGAAGGGCTTCAAATGAGCAGTTCTTC.

As DNA, the CDR3 is TGTGCCAGCAGTCGGGACAGCAATGAGCAGTTCTTC. This translates into CASSRDSNEQFF. The rearrangement joins TRBV2 to TRBJ2-1; 7 nucleotides agree with TRBD1. CDR3 length equals 12 residues. V lost 5 bases and J lost 6; bases outside the gene matches: 1. CDR1 and CDR2 from the germline V gene are SNHLY and FYNNEI.

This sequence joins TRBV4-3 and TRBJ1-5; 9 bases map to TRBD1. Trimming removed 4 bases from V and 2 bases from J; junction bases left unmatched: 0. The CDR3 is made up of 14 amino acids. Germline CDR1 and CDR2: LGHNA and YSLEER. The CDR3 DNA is TGCGCCAGCAGCCGGGACAGGGGCAATCAGCCCCAGCATTTT. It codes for CASSRDRGNQPQHF.

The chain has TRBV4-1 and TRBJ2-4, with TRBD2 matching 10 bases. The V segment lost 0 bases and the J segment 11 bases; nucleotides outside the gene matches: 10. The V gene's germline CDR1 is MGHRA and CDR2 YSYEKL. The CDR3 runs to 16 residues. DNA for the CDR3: TGCGCCAGCAGCCAAGACCCTAGCGGGAGAGGGGGCGTTCAGTACTTC. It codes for CASSQDPSGRGGVQYF.

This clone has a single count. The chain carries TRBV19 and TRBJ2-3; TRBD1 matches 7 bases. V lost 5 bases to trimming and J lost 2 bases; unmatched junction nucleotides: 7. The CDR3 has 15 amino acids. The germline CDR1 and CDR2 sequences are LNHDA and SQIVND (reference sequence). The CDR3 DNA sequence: TGTGCCAGTAGTCCCGCGGACAGGTACACAGATACGCAGTATTTT. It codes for CASSPADRYTDTQYF.

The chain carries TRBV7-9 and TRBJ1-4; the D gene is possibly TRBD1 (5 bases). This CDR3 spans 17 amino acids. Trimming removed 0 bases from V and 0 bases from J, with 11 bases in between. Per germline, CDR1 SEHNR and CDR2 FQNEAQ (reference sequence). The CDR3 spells CASSLASGPATNEKLFF. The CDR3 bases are TGTGCCAGCAGCTTAGCATCGGGGCCGGCAACTAATGAAAAACTGTTTTTT.

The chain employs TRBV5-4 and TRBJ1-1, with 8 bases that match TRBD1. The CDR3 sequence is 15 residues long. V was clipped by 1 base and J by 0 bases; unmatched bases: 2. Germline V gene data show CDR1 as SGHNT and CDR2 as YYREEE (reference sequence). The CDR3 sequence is CASSLQGALNTEAFF. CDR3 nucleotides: TGTGCCAGCAGCTTGCAGGGGGCACTGAACACTGAAGCTTTCTTT.

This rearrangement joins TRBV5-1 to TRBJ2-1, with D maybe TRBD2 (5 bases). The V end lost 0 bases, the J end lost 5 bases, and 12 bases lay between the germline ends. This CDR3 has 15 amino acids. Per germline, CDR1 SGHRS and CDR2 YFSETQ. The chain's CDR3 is CASSLEARVHNEQFF. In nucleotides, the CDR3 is TGCGCCAGCAGCTTGGAGGCGCGGGTGCACAATGAGCAGTTCTTC.

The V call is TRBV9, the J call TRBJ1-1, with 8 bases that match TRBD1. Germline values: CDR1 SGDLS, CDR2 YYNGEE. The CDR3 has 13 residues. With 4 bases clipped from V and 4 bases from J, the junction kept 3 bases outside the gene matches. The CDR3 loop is CASSTGGSTEAFF. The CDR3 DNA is TGTGCCAGCAGCACAGGGGGGAGCACTGAAGCTTTCTTT.

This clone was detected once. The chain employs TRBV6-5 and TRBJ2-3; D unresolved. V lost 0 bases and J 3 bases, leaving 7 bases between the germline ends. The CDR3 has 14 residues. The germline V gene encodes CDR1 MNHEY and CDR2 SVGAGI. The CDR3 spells CASSYSIWTDTQYF. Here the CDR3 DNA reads TGTGCCAGCAGTTACTCGATCTGGACAGATACGCAGTATTTT.

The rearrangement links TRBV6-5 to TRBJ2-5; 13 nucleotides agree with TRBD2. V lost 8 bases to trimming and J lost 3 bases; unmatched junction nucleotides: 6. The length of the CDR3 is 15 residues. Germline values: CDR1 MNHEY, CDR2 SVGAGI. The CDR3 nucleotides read TGTGCCAGCGGAATCGGGACTAGCGGGAAAGAGACCCAGTACTTC. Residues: CASGIGTSGKETQYF.